This T cell receptor beta chain stems from a study of blood T cell repertoires in COVID-19. Whole-study context: Italy, Spain and the United States were the sources of the convalescent and acute COVID-19 samples.

TCRdb's copy holds only in-frame clones and misses some; the assay was immunoSEQ multiplex PCR. Of around 41,000 clones listed, more than 70% are singletons. V lost 2 bases to trimming and J lost 3 bases; unmatched junction nucleotides: 2. CDR1 and CDR2 from the germline V gene are SGHNT and YYREEE (reference sequence). The CDR3 contains 13 residues. The sequenced material came from peripheral blood. This chain links TRBV5-4 with TRBJ2-7; the match to TRBD2 covers 7 bases. This receptor was identified in a human donor in a cohort sampled during active COVID-19. CDR3 region: CASSFGGSYEQYF. For the CDR3, the DNA is TGTGCCAGCAGCTTTGGCGGGAGCTACGAGCAGTACTTC.